Listed here are 19 T cell receptor beta chains from one sample, sequenced in a study of cytomegalovirus exposure and HLA in healthy donors. With 60 Vbeta and 13 Jbeta primers, the PCR was carried out. The protocol was immunoSEQ multiplex PCR, while the TCRdb copy is restricted to in-frame clones and leaves out a portion. The sample includes about 130,000 clones, 70% to 80% of them seen just once. The sample consisted of PBMCs. The receptors were sampled from a woman in her forties or fifties in good health and CMV-seronegative.

This clone was detected a few times. The chain is built from TRBV5-6 and TRBJ1-1; 7 bases are a match to TRBD1. This CDR3 spans 15 amino acids. The J segment lost 1 base and the V segment lost 4 bases, leaving 7 bases of the junction unmatched. Germline loops: CDR1 SGHDT, CDR2 YYEEEE. CDR3 in amino acids: CASSMLRTGNTEAFF. The CDR3 region has the DNA TGTGCCAGCAGCATGCTCAGGACAGGGAACACTGAAGCTTTCTTT. The complete variable domain, with remaining parts taken from reference TRBV5-6 and TRBJ1-1, reads DAGVTQSPTHLIKTRGQQVTLRCSPKSGHDTVSWYQQALGQGPQFIFQYYEEEERQRGNFPDRFSGHQFPNYSSELNVNALLLGDSALYLCASSMLRTGNTEAFFGQGTRLTVV.

V usage is TRBV19 and J usage is TRBJ1-5; possibly TRBD1 for D (6 bases). Germline CDR1 LNHDA, CDR2 SQIVND (reference sequence). The CDR3 length is 14 residues. Trimming left V 5 bases short and J 3 bases short, with 11 bases between. CDR3 sequence (DNA): TGTGCCAGTAGTTACAGGGACCACAATCAGCCCCAGCATTTT. The encoded protein is CASSYRDHNQPQHF.

The V and J genes are TRBV7-2 and TRBJ2-1; 8 bases align to TRBD1. The CDR3 sequence is 15 residues long. Germline V gene sequence: CDR1 SGHTA, CDR2 FQGNSA. After removal of 5 bases from V and 0 bases from J, the junction contained 3 bases not matched to a gene. The chain's CDR3 is CASSPGQGSYNEQFF. CDR3 DNA: TGTGCCAGCAGCCCAGGACAGGGCTCCTACAATGAGCAGTTCTTC.

The chain employs TRBV5-1 and TRBJ2-1; 8 bases are a match to TRBD2. Germline assignment: CDR1 SGHRS and CDR2 YFSETQ. Trimming at V came to 0 bases and at J to 4 bases, leaving 6 bases not matched to a gene. The CDR3 has 16 amino acids. CDR3 protein: CASSLVAGGGYNEQFF. The CDR3 nucleotides are TGCGCCAGCAGCTTGGTTGCGGGCGGGGGGTACAATGAGCAGTTCTTC.

The gene calls are TRBV5-1 and TRBJ1-2; 7 bases are shared with TRBD1. This CDR3 spans 15 amino acids. The ends lost 0 bases at V and 7 bases at J; junction bases unmatched: 9. Per germline, CDR1 SGHRS and CDR2 YFSETQ. CDR3 region: CASSLARQGVGGYTF. The CDR3 DNA is TGCGCCAGCAGCTTGGCCCGACAGGGTGTTGGTGGCTACACCTTC.

The chain employs TRBV30 and TRBJ2-1; TRBD1 aligns across 11 bases. CDR3 length equals 15 residues. V lost 0 bases and J lost 10; bases outside the gene matches: 8. Germline V lookup: CDR1 GTSNPN, CDR2 SVGIG (reference sequence). The CDR3 region is CAWSVQGTGGREQFF. CDR3 nucleotide sequence: TGTGCCTGGAGTGTACAGGGGACAGGGGGTCGGGAGCAGTTCTTC. Supplemented by reference TRBV30 and TRBJ2-1, the full variable domain reads SQTIHQWPATLVQPVGSPLSLECTVEGTSNPNLYWYRQAAGRGLQLLFYSVGIGQISSEVPQNLSASRPQDRQFILSSKKLLLSDSGFYLCAWSVQGTGGREQFFGPGTRLTVL.

The J gene is TRBJ1-2, the V gene TRBV6-6; 7 positions match TRBD1. The CDR3 loop spans 15 amino acids. With V trimmed by 7 bases and J by 1 base, 9 bases remained unmatched. The germline CDR1 and CDR2 sequences are MNHNY and SVGAGI (reference sequence). The DNA for the CDR3 is TGTGCCAGCATTCCCCGGGACAGCGATAACTATGGCTACACCTTC. Translating it yields CASIPRDSDNYGYTF.

The V gene is TRBV28, the J gene TRBJ1-5, with 10 bases that match TRBD1. Trimming took 6 bases from V and 7 from J; bases not matched to a gene: 9. This CDR3 has 15 amino acids. CDR1 and CDR2 (germline): MDHEN, SYDVKM. CDR3 residues: CASSHTGQGGQPQHF. The CDR3 region has the DNA TGTGCCAGCAGCCACACTGGACAGGGGGGGCAGCCCCAGCATTTT.

The rearrangement links TRBV2 to TRBJ1-1; 7 bases map to TRBD1. Germline CDR1 reads SNHLY; CDR2 reads FYNNEI. V lost 7 bases, J lost 1 base, and 9 bases stayed unmatched. The CDR3 contains 15 residues. As DNA, the CDR3 is TGTGCCAGCAAGTGGCAGGGGACAGAGAACACTGAAGCTTTCTTT. Translated: CASKWQGTENTEAFF. The variable domain in full, with the rest retrieved from reference TRBV2 and TRBJ1-1, is EPEVTQTPSHQVTQMGQEVILRCVPISNHLYFYWYRQILGQKVEFLVSFYNNEISEKSEIFDDQFSVERPDGSNFTLKIRSTKLEDSAMYFCASKWQGTENTEAFFGQGTRLTVV.

The chain combines TRBV19 with TRBJ1-4, with 7 bases lining up with TRBD1. The CDR3 sequence is 17 residues long. Trimming at V came to 5 bases and at J to 2 bases, leaving 11 bases not matched to a gene. Germline V CDR1 and CDR2: LNHDA, SQIVND (reference sequence). The CDR3: CASSAFYRGRTNEKLFF. CDR3 in DNA: TGTGCCAGTAGTGCCTTCTACAGGGGTAGGACTAATGAAAAACTGTTTTTT.

This chain uses TRBV2 with TRBJ1-5, with D unclear. Looked up from germline, CDR1 is SNHLY and CDR2 is FYNNEI. This CDR3 comprises 20 residues. Trimming shortened V by 4 bases and J by 0 bases, and 25 bases separated the two germline ends. The CDR3 loop reads CASSGLGPDIIKNSNQPQHF. Written as DNA, the CDR3 is TGTGCCAGCAGTGGTCTGGGCCCTGACATAATTAAGAATAGCAATCAGCCCCAGCATTTT. Filled out from reference TRBV2 and TRBJ1-5, the complete variable domain reads EPEVTQTPSHQVTQMGQEVILRCVPISNHLYFYWYRQILGQKVEFLVSFYNNEISEKSEIFDDQFSVERPDGSNFTLKIRSTKLEDSAMYFCASSGLGPDIIKNSNQPQHFGDGTRLSIL.

The chain couples TRBV7-6 to TRBJ1-2; 8 bases match TRBD1. This CDR3 is built from 15 residues. V lost 5 bases to trimming and J lost 4 bases; unmatched junction nucleotides: 9. CDR1 is SGHVS, CDR2 FNYEAQ, per germline. The CDR3 sequence: CASSGQTGTGYGYTF. The CDR3 region has the DNA TGTGCCAGCAGCGGGCAAACCGGGACAGGCTATGGCTACACCTTC.

The genes are TRBV10-3 and TRBJ2-1; D not certain. V dropped 7 bases and J dropped 6 bases, with 10 bases sitting between them. The CDR3 contains 12 residues. Per the germline V gene, CDR1 is ENHRY and CDR2 is SYGVKD. CDR3 in amino acids: CAITGETNEQFF. CDR3 bases: TGTGCCATCACAGGTGAGACCAATGAGCAGTTCTTC.

This chain connects TRBV11-3 to TRBJ2-2, with D maybe TRBD1 (6 bases). CDR1 and CDR2 from the germline V gene are SGHNT and YENEEA. V lost 2 bases and J 0 bases, leaving 10 bases between the germline ends. This CDR3 spans 16 amino acids. The CDR3 DNA follows: TGTGCCAGCAGCTTATTTGGGGGCTCGAACACCGGGGAGCTGTTTTTT. This translates into CASSLFGGSNTGELFF.

The chain combines TRBV2 with TRBJ2-5; D gene uncertain. The CDR3 is 15 residues long. Germline-derived CDR1 and CDR2 are SNHLY and FYNNEI. Trimming removed 3 bases at V and 2 bases at J, with 13 bases between. The CDR3 loop reads CASSDPSLRQETQYF. The CDR3 DNA reads TGTGCCAGCAGTGATCCTAGTTTACGACAAGAGACCCAGTACTTC.

The chain has TRBV11-3 and TRBJ1-2, with unresolved D. V lost 3 bases and J 8 bases, leaving 10 bases between the germline ends. CDR1 and CDR2 from the germline V gene are SGHNT and YENEEA. The CDR3 spans 12 residues. Here the CDR3 DNA reads TGTGCCAGCAGCTTCCTAGAGTCGGGCTACACCTTC. Its protein is CASSFLESGYTF.

The chain is built from TRBV7-3 and TRBJ1-1; D may be TRBD1 (5 bases). Germline-derived CDR1 and CDR2 are SGHTA and FQGTGA. There are 15 residues in the CDR3. Trimming took 5 bases from V and 6 from J, leaving 19 bases between them. The CDR3 DNA sequence: TGTGCCAGCAGCGAAGCGGGCAGGGAGAGGTCTGAAGCTTTCTTT. The encoded protein is CASSEAGRERSEAFF.

V and J are TRBV5-1 and TRBJ1-6, with 9 bases matching TRBD1. The CDR3 sequence is 15 residues long. CDR1 and CDR2 (germline): SGHRS, YFSETQ. V was clipped by 1 base and J by 9 bases; unmatched bases: 5. CDR3 sequence (DNA): TGCGCCAGCAGCTTGTTGGGACAGGGAGGTTCACCCCTCCACTTT. This translates into CASSLLGQGGSPLHF.

The gene calls are TRBV7-2 and TRBJ2-7; 16 nucleotides align to TRBD2. Losses at the gene ends were 5 bases for V and 6 bases for J; bases not matched to a gene: 10. Germline loops: CDR1 SGHTA, CDR2 FQGNSA. The CDR3 is made up of 17 amino acids. The CDR3 region is CASSKKGLAGGPLEQYF. The CDR3 nucleotides are TGTGCCAGCAGCAAAAAGGGACTAGCGGGAGGGCCGCTCGAGCAGTACTTC.